This TCR beta chain was found in a study of CD8+ T cells in alopecia areata. General study points: Normal scalp had lower clonality than lesional scalp, with alopecia totalis/universalis lesions showing this most strongly.

Germline V lookup: CDR1 SGHDT, CDR2 YYEEEE. This CDR3 comprises 15 residues. Trimming took 7 bases from V and 2 from J, leaving 17 bases between them. Reverse transcription of extracted RNA yielded cDNA, which provided the sequencing template. TCRdb's copy holds only in-frame clones and misses some; the assay was immunoSEQ multiplex PCR. The sample holds under 250,000 clones, 57% seen once. Sampling of alopecia areata patients yielded lesional scalp punch biopsies as well as peripheral blood. In the case of this clone: Its antigen is as yet unknown.

This clonotype was sampled from a human donor with alopecia areata. The chain couples TRBV5-6 to TRBJ2-3; tentative D call: TRBD2 (5 bases). Sequenced here: CD4+ T cells sorted from blood, sampled at week 0. CDR3 DNA sequence: TGTGCCAGCCTTACGGGCCCGAGGGCCACAGATACGCAGTATTTT. Protein product: CASLTGPRATDTQYF.